The present entry profiles one TCR beta chain with its context. Distinct nucleotide sequences in the sample also encode this CDR3. V lost 0 bases, J lost 0 bases, and 0 bases stayed unmatched. This CDR3 is built from 16 residues. The germline gives CDR1 SGHRS, CDR2 YFSETQ. The data stem from a study of blood T cell repertoires in COVID-19. Sequencing used immunoSEQ multiplex PCR; TCRdb keeps in-frame clones, though not all of them. Among 95,000 to 100,000 clones listed, around 87% were seen once. Sequenced sample: peripheral blood. This rearrangement joins TRBV5-1 to TRBJ1-4, with 9 bases matching TRBD1. The sequence derives from a woman in her twenties or thirties with acute or convalescent COVID-19. The CDR3 sequence is CASSLGQGATNEKLFF. CDR3 nucleotides: TGCGCCAGCAGCTTGGGACAGGGGGCAACTAATGAAAAACTGTTTTTT. Full variable domain (missing parts from reference TRBV5-1 and TRBJ1-4): KAGVTQTPRYLIKTRGQQVTLSCSPISGHRSVSWYQQTPGQGLQFLFEYFSETQRNKGNFPGRFSGRQFSNSRSEMNVSTLELGDSALYLCASSLGQGATNEKLFFGSGTQLSVL.